The 15 T cell receptor beta chains reported below all come from one sample, sequenced in a study of T cell responses to AZD1222 COVID-19 vaccine (dated by TCRdb to about 2021). Library prep was done by the immunoSEQ multiplex PCR assay. As stored in TCRdb, this immuneACCESS dataset retains in-frame rearrangements with V and J assigned. A fraction of the clones does not appear; measured against another copy, unresolved V genes explain less than half of the discrepancy, and the remainder lacks a known reason. The sample data list approximately 110,000 clones, and around 92% of these were observed just once. The top ten constitute more than 6% of the sample. The time point label for this specimen denotes: about 28 days (+/-7) after the second vaccine dose. The specimen was peripheral blood, collected 28 days after the second AZD1222 dose. These receptors were taken from an adult who received the AZD1222 COVID-19 vaccine.

This sequence joins TRBV6-6 and TRBJ1-5; TRBD1 is a possible D gene (5 bases). The germline CDR1 and CDR2 sequences are MNHNY and SVGAGI (reference sequence). The V end lost 5 bases, the J end lost 1 base, and 24 bases lay between the germline ends. This CDR3 has 19 amino acids. The CDR3 nucleotides are TGTGCCAGCAGTCCACCCTGGGGGGTAGAGGGTGGGAGCAATCAGCCCCAGCATTTT. Its protein product is CASSPPWGVEGGSNQPQHF.

This clone was seen only a few times. The gene calls are TRBV2 and TRBJ1-1, with 9 bases lining up with TRBD1. V gave up 3 bases and J gave up 0 bases; unmatched junction bases: 8. This CDR3 region has 17 residues. CDR1 SNHLY and CDR2 FYNNEI come from the germline V gene. Written as DNA, the CDR3 is TGTGCCAGCAGTGATTCACGGACAGGGGTGATGAACACTGAAGCTTTCTTT. Translation: CASSDSRTGVMNTEAFF.

DNA of the CDR3: TGTGCCAGCAGTGAATATCAGGGTCGGGGGTTTAACTATGGCTACACCTTC. This translates into CASSEYQGRGFNYGYTF. This rearrangement joins TRBV6-1 to TRBJ1-2; a weak D match, TRBD1 (5 bases). This CDR3 is 17 amino acids long. Germline values: CDR1 MNHNS, CDR2 SASEGT. V dropped 2 bases and J dropped 1 base, with 17 bases sitting between them.

CDR3 sequence: CASSMQGPGETQYF. The CDR3 DNA reads as TGTGCCAGTAGTATGCAAGGGCCGGGGGAGACCCAGTACTTC. V gene TRBV19 combines with J gene TRBJ2-5; possibly TRBD2 for D (5 bases). CDR1 LNHDA and CDR2 SQIVND come from the germline V gene (reference sequence). The CDR3 spans 14 residues. V gave up 3 bases and J gave up 5 bases, with 13 bases separating them.

This chain uses TRBV7-8 with TRBJ1-2; a weak D match, TRBD1 (5 bases). The germline gives CDR1 SGHVS, CDR2 FQNEAQ. V dropped 5 bases and J dropped 3 bases, with 13 bases sitting between them. This CDR3 spans 14 amino acids. The CDR3: CASSPDGADYGYTF. CDR3 coding DNA: TGTGCCAGCAGCCCAGACGGGGCAGACTATGGCTACACCTTC.

This chain uses TRBV7-9 with TRBJ1-5; no clear D. Deletions cut 4 bases from V and 8 bases from J, with 9 bases between. Looked up from germline, CDR1 is SEHNR and CDR2 is FQNEAQ (reference sequence). The CDR3 is 12 residues long. The CDR3 sequence is CASSSLGKPQHF. The CDR3 coding sequence is TGTGCCAGCAGCTCCCTAGGGAAGCCCCAGCATTTT.

Only a few counts were recorded for this clone. This chain uses TRBV6-2 or TRBV6-3 with TRBJ2-7; TRBD2 agrees at 10 bases. The J segment lost 5 bases and the V segment lost 0 bases, leaving 1 base of the junction unmatched. This CDR3 has 14 amino acids. Germline CDR1 reads MNHEY; CDR2 reads SVGEGT. The CDR3: CASSYSSGRNEQYF. DNA of the CDR3: TGTGCCAGCAGTTACTCTAGCGGGAGGAACGAGCAGTACTTC.

The chain has TRBV3-1 (or the pseudogene TRBV3-2) and TRBJ1-2; D unresolved. The CDR3 length is 15 residues. Germline CDR1 LGHDT, CDR2 YNNKEL (reference sequence). Trimming left V 2 bases short and J 4 bases short, with 14 bases between. CDR3 residues: CASSQQATDLYGYTF. CDR3 nucleotides: TGTGCCAGCAGCCAACAAGCCACCGACCTCTATGGCTACACCTTC.

The V gene is TRBV6-5, the J gene TRBJ1-5; D uncertain. V lost 2 bases, J lost 2 bases, and 7 bases lay in between. Germline V gene sequence: CDR1 MNHEY, CDR2 SVGAGI. The CDR3 loop spans 14 amino acids. The chain's CDR3 is CASSYLAGNQPQHF. CDR3 bases: TGTGCCAGCAGTTACCTGGCAGGCAATCAGCCCCAGCATTTT.

J is TRBJ1-4 and V is TRBV3-1 (or the pseudogene TRBV3-2); TRBD1 might be the D (5 bases). Germline CDR1 is LGHDT and CDR2 is YNNKEL (reference sequence). The V gene lost 4 bases and the J gene lost 5 bases, with 14 bases spanning the gap. This CDR3 has 15 residues. The CDR3 DNA is TGTGCCAGCAGCCGCGGGGCGAAGTGGAATGAAAAACTGTTTTTT. Protein product: CASSRGAKWNEKLFF.

The rearrangement joins TRBV7-9 to TRBJ2-7; 9 nucleotides agree with TRBD2. V gave up 1 base and J gave up 1 base; unmatched junction bases: 2. CDR1 SEHNR and CDR2 FQNEAQ come from the germline V gene (reference sequence). The CDR3 extends over 15 amino acids. CDR3 region: CASSLGTSASYEQYF. The CDR3 bases are TGTGCCAGCAGCTTAGGGACTAGCGCGTCCTACGAGCAGTACTTC.

J is TRBJ1-5 and V is TRBV7-2; no clear D. The CDR3 covers 13 residues. V lost 0 bases to trimming and J lost 7 bases, with 7 bases between them. In germline, CDR1 is SGHTA, CDR2 FQGNSA. CDR3 in amino acids: CASSLAAVQPQHF. The CDR3 DNA is TGTGCCAGCAGCTTAGCCGCTGTCCAGCCCCAGCATTTT.

The V gene is TRBV28, the J gene TRBJ1-5; no definite D call. The V gene lost 7 bases and the J gene lost 6 bases, with 13 bases spanning the gap. Per germline, CDR1 MDHEN and CDR2 SYDVKM. This CDR3 has 13 residues. CDR3 bases: TGTGCCAGCAAGACCGTCACGGGTCAGCCCCAGCATTTT. It encodes CASKTVTGQPQHF.

The chain carries TRBV5-4 and TRBJ2-5, with 7 positions matching TRBD1. Trimming at V came to 4 bases and at J to 5 bases, leaving 11 bases not matched to a gene. Germline assignment: CDR1 SGHNT and CDR2 YYREEE (reference sequence). This CDR3 contains 15 residues. The CDR3 DNA reads as TGTGCCAGCAGCAGGGGCGACAGGGTCGGGGAGACCCAGTACTTC. Residues: CASSRGDRVGETQYF. The full variable domain, with the rest looked up from reference TRBV5-4 and TRBJ2-5, is ETGVTQSPTHLIKTRGQQVTLRCSSQSGHNTVSWYQQALGQGPQFIFQYYREEENGRGNFPPRFSGLQFPNYSSELNVNALELDDSALYLCASSRGDRVGETQYFGPGTRLLVL.

This clone was recorded only once. The chain is built from TRBV27 and TRBJ1-2; TRBD1 is a possible D gene (5 bases). The CDR3 consists of 13 residues. Germline V gene lookup returns CDR1 MNHEY and CDR2 SMNVEV (reference sequence). V was clipped by 4 bases and J by 5 bases, with 11 bases between them. The CDR3 protein is CASSSRGKYGYTF. DNA for the CDR3: TGTGCCAGCAGTTCCCGGGGGAAATATGGCTACACCTTC.